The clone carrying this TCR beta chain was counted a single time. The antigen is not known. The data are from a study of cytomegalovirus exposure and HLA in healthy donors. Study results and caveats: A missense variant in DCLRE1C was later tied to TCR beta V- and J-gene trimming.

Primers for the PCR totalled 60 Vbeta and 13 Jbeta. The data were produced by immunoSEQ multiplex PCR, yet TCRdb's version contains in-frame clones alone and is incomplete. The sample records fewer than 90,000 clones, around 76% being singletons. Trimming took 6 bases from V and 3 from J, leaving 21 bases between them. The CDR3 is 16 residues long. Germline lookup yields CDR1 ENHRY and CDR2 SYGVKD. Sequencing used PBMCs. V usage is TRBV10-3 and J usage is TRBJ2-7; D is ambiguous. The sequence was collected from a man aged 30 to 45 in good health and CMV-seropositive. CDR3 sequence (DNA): TGTGCCATCAGAGAAACTACATCCCCAACTGACTACGAGCAGTACTTC. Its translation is CAIRETTSPTDYEQYF.